A selection of T cell receptor beta chains follows, all from one sample in a study of cytomegalovirus exposure and HLA in healthy donors. Clones were sequenced by immunoSEQ multiplex PCR, and TCRdb holds only the in-frame ones, with some missing. The table shows some 99,000 clones, with less than 80% occurring only once. Sequences were obtained from PBMCs. These receptors originate from a man between 40 and 49 years old in good health and CMV-seronegative. Each CDR3 is given with its conserved first and last residue. The order of the fields is J gene, V gene, D gene, CDR3 length, clone size, CDR3 protein, CDR3 DNA. The D gene is left open where the match is weak. A row's size may be missing; if present it is once, few, many or a size class.

J: TRBJ2-3
V: TRBV7-2
D: TRBD1
length: 16
size: few
CDR3: CASRAPGQGAVDTQYF
DNA: TGTGCCAGCAGAGCACCGGGACAGGGGGCGGTGGATACGCAGTATTTT

J: TRBJ2-7
V: TRBV19
D: TRBD1
length: 14
size: -
CDR3: CASSPGQGAYEQYF
DNA: TGTGCCAGTAGCCCGGGACAGGGGGCCTACGAGCAGTACTTC

J: TRBJ2-1
V: TRBV29-1
D: TRBD2
length: 15
size: few
CDR3: CSAERGDRPYNEQFF
DNA: TGCAGCGCCGAACGGGGGGATAGGCCCTACAATGAGCAGTTCTTC

J: TRBJ1-2
V: TRBV29-1
D: TRBD1
length: 13
size: -
CDR3: CSVLQGPNYGYTF
DNA: TGCAGCGTGCTACAGGGGCCGAACTATGGCTACACCTTC

J: TRBJ1-2
V: TRBV30
D: -
length: 11
size: -
CDR3: CAWSINLGYTF
DNA: TGTGCCTGGAGTATTAATCTGGGCTACACCTTC

J: TRBJ1-1
V: TRBV6-5
D: -
length: 13
size: few
CDR3: CASSRGEAAEAFF
DNA: TGTGCCAGCAGCCGAGGGGAGGCCGCTGAAGCTTTCTTT

J: TRBJ1-4
V: TRBV6-6
D: -
length: 15
size: few
CDR3: CASSYRGGAGEKLFF
DNA: TGTGCCAGCAGTTACCGCGGGGGGGCAGGTGAAAAACTGTTTTTT

J: TRBJ2-5
V: TRBV4-1
D: TRBD2
length: 16
size: -
CDR3: CASSQGLAGPQETQYF
DNA: TGCGCCAGCAGCCAAGGACTAGCGGGGCCCCAAGAGACCCAGTACTTC

J: TRBJ2-1
V: TRBV7-2
D: TRBD2
length: 18
size: -
CDR3: CASSLAELAGAYYNEQFF
DNA: TGTGCCAGCAGCTTAGCGGAACTAGCGGGGGCCTATTACAATGAGCAGTTCTTC

J: TRBJ1-5
V: TRBV6-5
D: -
length: 13
size: -
CDR3: CASSQVINQPQHF
DNA: TGTGCCAGCAGTCAGGTGATCAATCAGCCCCAGCATTTT

J: TRBJ2-1
V: TRBV21-1
D: -
length: 18
size: -
CDR3: CASSKKGAGGPLGNEQFF
DNA: TGTGCCAGCAGCAAAAAAGGGGCGGGAGGGCCGTTGGGTAATGAGCAGTTCTTC